A single TCR beta chain is shown here with its context. The study amplified TCR beta CDR3 regions using RNA transcripts. RT-PCR was first run with HTBI primers, then multiplex PCR in a second round. Each CDR3 protein is one row after TCRdb ran MiXCR on the multiplex PCR reads. The table has a few hundred thousand distinct CDR3 sequences, roughly a sixth seen once. This record belongs to a study of Graves' ophthalmopathy and Graves' hyperthyroidism. PBMCs originated in about 10 ml of fresh peripheral blood. CDR3 length equals 14 residues. The germline gives CDR1 SQVTM, CDR2 ANQGSEA. V gave up 5 bases and J gave up 4 bases, with 17 bases separating them.

This sequence originates from an adult man with Graves' ophthalmopathy. The sequencing sample was made of peripheral blood. The chain employs TRBV29-1 and TRBJ1-2; D unresolved. The CDR3 loop reads CSVFLTARGYGYTF. CDR3 sequence (DNA): TGCAGCGTTTTTTTGACCGCCCGAGGCTATGGCTACACCTTC.